Presented here are 32 T cell receptor beta chains from one specimen sequenced in a study of OX40 agonist ivuxolimab in advanced cancers. Profiled with immunoSEQ multiplex PCR; TCRdb holds only in-frame clones, not every one. The profile shows tens of thousands of clones, approximately 78% of them singletons. Sequencing used CD4+ or CD8+ T cells sorted from blood, obtained in a trial of the OX40 agonist ivuxolimab. The source is an adult with an advanced solid tumor such as melanoma, head and neck, liver or kidney cancer.

In its sample, this clone was seen a few times. V is TRBV2 and J is TRBJ2-1; D is uncertain. Germline CDR1 is SNHLY and CDR2 is FYNNEI. The CDR3 is 13 amino acids. V lost 7 bases and J lost 5, with 12 bases in between. DNA of the CDR3: TGTGCCAGCAAGTGGGCACCAAACAATGAGCAGTTCTTC. Its translation: CASKWAPNNEQFF.

This chain uses TRBV5-1 with TRBJ1-2; perhaps TRBD1 as D (6 bases). The CDR3 runs to 14 residues. Germline V CDR1 and CDR2: SGHRS, YFSETQ. The V gene lost 0 bases and the J gene lost 11 bases, with 17 bases spanning the gap. The DNA of the CDR3 is TGCGCCAGCAGCTTGGCCAGGGACACGGTGCGGTACACCTTC. Its protein is CASSLARDTVRYTF.

The chain is built from TRBV27 and TRBJ1-3, with D tentatively TRBD1 (6 bases). This CDR3 contains 16 residues. V lost 9 bases to trimming and J lost 0 bases, with 18 bases between them. Germline assignment: CDR1 MNHEY and CDR2 SMNVEV (reference sequence). For the CDR3, the DNA is TGTGCCAGTGGACAGTTCCCTTCAAGCTCTGGAAACACCATATATTTT. This gives the protein CASGQFPSSSGNTIYF.

The genes are TRBV7-6 and TRBJ1-6; the D is unclear. The CDR3 runs to 15 residues. The germline gives CDR1 SGHVS, CDR2 FNYEAQ. Trimming took off 6 bases at V and 4 bases at J, with 13 bases between the two ends. The CDR3 reads CASRGGESYNSPLHF. CDR3 sequence (DNA): TGTGCCAGCAGGGGTGGGGAGTCATATAATTCACCCCTCCACTTT. The full variable domain, with the rest looked up from reference TRBV7-6 and TRBJ1-6, is GAGVSQSPRYKVTKRGQDVALRCDPISGHVSLYWYRQALGQGPEFLTYFNYEAQQDKSGLPNDRFSAERPEGSISTLTIQRTEQRDSAMYRCASRGGESYNSPLHFGNGTRLTVT.

This clone was found a few times. The rearrangement joins TRBV6-5 to TRBJ2-7, with TRBD2 identical over 9 bases. This CDR3 has 15 residues. Germline V CDR1 and CDR2: MNHEY, SVGAGI. J gave up 1 base and V 2 bases, and 3 bases lay outside the gene matches. This CDR3 is CASSYLGLASYEQYF. CDR3 DNA sequence: TGTGCCAGCAGTTACCTAGGACTAGCGTCCTACGAGCAGTACTTC.

The rearrangement links TRBV6-7 to TRBJ2-7; D perhaps matches TRBD2 (6 bases). TRBV6-7 is treated as an ORF (open reading frame) with a function not yet certain. The CDR3 has 15 amino acids. V was clipped by 2 bases and J by 4 bases, with 15 bases between them. CDR3 bases: TGTGCCAGCAGTTACAAGGAGGGCGGAAGGTACGAGCAGTACTTC. Amino acids: CASSYKEGGRYEQYF.

This chain uses TRBV14 with TRBJ2-3; D ambiguous. The germline V gene has CDR1 SGHDN and CDR2 FVKESK. The V end was cut by 1 base, the J end by 2 bases, with 13 bases between. CDR3 length equals 16 residues. The chain's CDR3 is CASSQGPSPSTDTQYF. DNA for the CDR3: TGTGCCAGCAGCCAAGGTCCATCGCCGTCCACAGATACGCAGTATTTT.

Concerning this clone itself: Within the sample, other DNA sequences also encode this same CDR3. This sequence joins TRBV18 and TRBJ2-3, with 8 bases aligning to TRBD2. Trimming at V came to 6 bases and at J to 1 base, leaving 3 bases not matched to a gene. The CDR3 loop spans 14 amino acids. Germline V gives CDR1 KGHSH, CDR2 LQKENI. The CDR3, as DNA: TGTGCCAGCTCCCCGGGGGGGGGCACAGATACGCAGTATTTT. It yields the protein CASSPGGGTDTQYF.

The chain has TRBV10-3 and TRBJ2-7; 9 bases line up with TRBD1. CDR1 and CDR2 (germline): ENHRY, SYGVKD. The V and J ends lost 6 bases and 7 bases, in that order; junction bases with no gene match: 10. This CDR3 comprises 14 residues. The DNA for the CDR3 is TGTGCCATCAGCCCGACAGGGGGGTTGTTTGAGCAGTACTTC. Encoded protein: CAISPTGGLFEQYF.

The chain couples TRBV6-1 to TRBJ1-2; D not certain. V dropped 1 base and J dropped 5 bases, with 8 bases sitting between them. This CDR3 contains 13 residues. Germline-derived CDR1 and CDR2 are MNHNS and SASEGT. The CDR3 reads CASSEVRWYGYTF. The CDR3 nucleotides read TGTGCCAGCAGTGAAGTCCGTTGGTATGGCTACACCTTC.

The chain is built from TRBV19 and TRBJ2-1, with 7 nucleotides matching TRBD2. The germline V gene encodes CDR1 LNHDA and CDR2 SQIVND (reference sequence). Trimming removed 2 bases from V and 1 base from J; junction bases left unmatched: 8. This CDR3 comprises 17 residues. The CDR3 DNA reads as TGTGCCAGTAGTATAACCAAACCGGGGGGTTCCTACAATGAGCAGTTCTTC. Its protein product is CASSITKPGGSYNEQFF.

This chain connects TRBV14 to TRBJ1-2; D is ambiguous. The CDR3 is 15 residues long. The germline V and J ends were trimmed by 1 base and 4 bases, with 13 bases remaining between them. CDR1 is SGHDN and CDR2 is FVKESK in the germline V gene. CDR3 sequence: CASSQGLAGIYGYTF. The DNA of the CDR3 is TGTGCCAGCAGCCAAGGTCTAGCGGGGATCTATGGCTACACCTTC.

The rearrangement joins TRBV6-1 to TRBJ2-7; perhaps TRBD1 as D (5 bases). Germline CDR1 MNHNS, CDR2 SASEGT. The CDR3 sequence is 12 residues long. V lost 5 bases, J lost 5 bases, and 10 bases lay in between. CDR3: CASSLRGNEQYF. In DNA form, the CDR3 reads TGTGCCAGCAGTTTAAGGGGAAACGAGCAGTACTTC.

The V and J genes are TRBV5-4 and TRBJ2-3; no clear D gene. Looked up from germline, CDR1 is SGHNT and CDR2 is YYREEE (reference sequence). The CDR3 has 15 residues. Trimming removed 4 bases from V and 2 bases from J, with 14 bases in between. CDR3 sequence reads: CASSPRHTSTDTQYF. The CDR3 DNA is TGTGCCAGCAGCCCTAGGCACACCTCCACAGATACGCAGTATTTT.

This chain uses TRBV7-2 with TRBJ2-7; D is unresolved. CDR3 length: 12 residues. Germline CDR1 and CDR2: SGHTA and FQGNSA. The ends were cut back, 3 bases at V and 3 bases at J, with 6 bases in the middle. The CDR3 DNA reads TGTGCCAGCAGCTTTGACCGCTACGAGCAGTACTTC. Residues: CASSFDRYEQYF.

V gene TRBV11-3 combines with J gene TRBJ2-3; D is unresolved. CDR1 is SGHNT, CDR2 YENEEA, per germline. Trimming took off 5 bases at V and 0 bases at J, with 18 bases between the two ends. The CDR3 extends over 17 amino acids. The CDR3 coding sequence is TGTGCCAGCAGCCTAGGCCTTGGCAGTTCTAGCACAGATACGCAGTATTTT. Translated: CASSLGLGSSSTDTQYF.

The V call is TRBV28, the J call TRBJ1-5; TRBD1 agrees at 7 bases. CDR3 length: 15 amino acids. CDR1 and CDR2 from the germline V gene are MDHEN and SYDVKM. V lost 6 bases, J lost 6 bases, and 11 bases stayed unmatched. The CDR3 nucleotides read TGTGCCAGCAGGGAAACAACAGGGGAGAGTCAGCCCCAGCATTTT. It is translated as CASRETTGESQPQHF.

Comments on this clone: Mismatch with germline at one junction end may stem from a read error. The chain is built from TRBV2 and TRBJ1-3; D call uncertain. This CDR3 is 12 amino acids long. The germline CDR1 and CDR2 sequences are SNHLY and FYNNEI. CDR3 region: CASSDRPASPLF. CDR3 bases: TGTGCCAGCAGTGACCGCCCCGCTTCCCCACTTTTT.

This rearrangement joins TRBV5-1 to TRBJ2-7; D unclear. This CDR3 comprises 14 residues. The V gene's germline CDR1 is SGHRS and CDR2 YFSETQ. V was trimmed by 0 bases and J by 1 base, leaving 8 bases between them. In DNA form, the CDR3 reads TGCGCCAGCAGCTTGGCCGTTGGGTCCTACGAGCAGTACTTC. As protein: CASSLAVGSYEQYF.

The rearrangement joins TRBV2 to TRBJ1-5; TRBD1 matches 9 bases. The CDR3 totals 13 residues. V was clipped by 7 bases and J by 7 bases; unmatched bases: 5. Germline CDR1 SNHLY, CDR2 FYNNEI. In DNA, the CDR3 is TGTGCCAGCATGGGACAGGGCGGACAGCCCCAGCATTTT. Residues: CASMGQGGQPQHF.

The chain carries TRBV7-9 and TRBJ1-2, with 7 bases matching TRBD1. The CDR3 spans 17 residues. The J segment lost 0 bases and the V segment lost 5 bases, leaving 12 bases of the junction unmatched. Germline V lookup: CDR1 SEHNR, CDR2 FQNEAQ (reference sequence). The DNA of the CDR3 is TGTGCCAGCAGCCCAAGCCAGGGACAGCGAGCTAACTATGGCTACACCTTC. It is translated as CASSPSQGQRANYGYTF.

The chain employs TRBV6-1 and TRBJ2-3, with 7 bases aligning to TRBD1. This CDR3 is built from 15 residues. V shed 9 bases, J shed 0 bases, and the junction held 9 bases outside the gene matches. Germline-derived CDR1 and CDR2 are MNHNS and SASEGT. The DNA for the CDR3 is TGTGCCAGTTCGGGACAGCAGACTAGCACAGATACGCAGTATTTT. Translation gives CASSGQQTSTDTQYF.

This chain uses TRBV11-2 with TRBJ1-3; no reliable D call. V was shortened by 3 bases and J by 0 bases, with 6 bases between the two germline ends. The CDR3 length is 14 residues. In germline, CDR1 is SGHAT, CDR2 FQNNGV. The DNA for the CDR3 is TGTGCCAGCAGCTTGGGGAACTCTGGAAACACCATATATTTT. This sequence encodes CASSLGNSGNTIYF.

The sample holds one count of this clone. The rearrangement joins TRBV14 to TRBJ1-1; D unclear. The CDR3 length is 17 residues. The germline V and J ends were trimmed by 0 bases and 1 base, with 15 bases remaining between them. From germline, CDR1 is SGHDN and CDR2 FVKESK. The CDR3 protein is CASSQDGRSYPNTEAFF. CDR3 DNA: TGTGCCAGCAGCCAAGATGGAAGATCCTACCCGAACACTGAAGCTTTCTTT.

The rearrangement links TRBV6-6 to TRBJ1-2; D not resolved. The CDR3 is 13 amino acids. V was clipped by 5 bases and J by 4 bases, with 11 bases between them. Germline V gene sequence: CDR1 MNHNY, CDR2 SVGAGI (reference sequence). CDR3 region: CASSPGVSYGYTF. In DNA, the CDR3 is TGTGCCAGCAGTCCCGGGGTCTCCTATGGCTACACCTTC.

This clone was seen only once. The CDR3 spells CASSLGLAGRTDTQYF. The CDR3 DNA is TGTGCCAGCAGCTTGGGACTAGCGGGGCGCACAGATACGCAGTATTTT. The V call is TRBV7-6, the J call TRBJ2-3, with 13 nucleotides matching TRBD2. CDR1 and CDR2 from the germline V gene are SGHVS and FNYEAQ. The V and J ends lost 3 bases and 1 base, in that order; junction bases with no gene match: 1. The CDR3 is made up of 16 amino acids.

The chain uses TRBV10-3 and TRBJ1-2, with 8 bases aligning to TRBD1. The V segment lost 4 bases and the J segment 3 bases; nucleotides outside the gene matches: 4. Per the germline V gene, CDR1 is ENHRY and CDR2 is SYGVKD. The CDR3 is made up of 14 amino acids. CDR3 amino acids: CAISAADRDYGYTF. The CDR3 region has the DNA TGTGCCATCAGTGCGGCGGACAGGGACTATGGCTACACCTTC.

V gene TRBV19 combines with J gene TRBJ1-5, with 7 bases that match TRBD1. The CDR3 contains 14 residues. V gave up 3 bases and J gave up 3 bases; unmatched junction bases: 2. Germline lookup yields CDR1 LNHDA and CDR2 SQIVND (reference sequence). CDR3 region: CASSMGQLNQPQHF. Here the CDR3 DNA reads TGTGCCAGTAGTATGGGACAGCTCAATCAGCCCCAGCATTTT.

V and J are TRBV2 and TRBJ2-1, with D maybe TRBD1 (5 bases). Trimming removed 3 bases from V and 9 bases from J, with 9 bases in between. Germline values: CDR1 SNHLY, CDR2 FYNNEI. The CDR3 is 12 residues long. The CDR3 here is CASSEIRGEQFF. The DNA for the CDR3 is TGTGCCAGCAGTGAGATAAGGGGTGAGCAGTTCTTC.

The V and J genes are TRBV28 and TRBJ2-3, with 7 nucleotides matching TRBD1. This CDR3 is 14 amino acids long. V trimming: 3 bases; J trimming: 5 bases; junction bases outside the gene matches: 5. Germline CDR1 MDHEN, CDR2 SYDVKM. This chain's CDR3 is CASSFQGVKDTQYF. The CDR3, as DNA: TGTGCCAGCAGTTTCCAGGGGGTAAAAGATACGCAGTATTTT.

The rearrangement joins TRBV11-3 to TRBJ2-5; a weak D match, TRBD1 (5 bases). The germline V and J ends were trimmed by 1 base and 5 bases, with 11 bases remaining between them. Per the germline V gene, CDR1 is SGHNT and CDR2 is YENEEA. This CDR3 contains 14 residues. Here the CDR3 DNA reads TGTGCCAGCAGCTTAGGTTCAGGGTTCGAGACCCAGTACTTC. Amino acid sequence: CASSLGSGFETQYF.

A note on this clone: The sample contains more than one DNA sequence encoding this CDR3. The gene calls are TRBV6-5 and TRBJ2-1; D is perhaps TRBD1 (6 bases). Germline V gene lookup returns CDR1 MNHEY and CDR2 SVGAGI. The CDR3 sequence is 13 residues long. Trimming removed 7 bases from V and 6 bases from J, with 13 bases in between. The CDR3 reads CASIPDRSNEQFF. CDR3 sequence (DNA): TGTGCCAGCATACCCGACAGGAGCAATGAGCAGTTCTTC.